This record covers a single T cell receptor beta chain. What it binds is not known. CDR1 is DFQATT, CDR2 SNEGSKA, per germline (reference sequence). The junction had 7 bases not matched to a gene; V was cut back by 5 bases and J by 7 bases. CDR3 length: 12 amino acids. This sample was included in a study of response to subunit inactivated influenza vaccine. Findings and caveats of the study: It was the authors' suggestion that each seasonal influenza vaccination recruits few new T cells.

TCRdb re-analysed the RT-PCR reads in MiXCR, keeping a single row per CDR3 protein. The sample yields over 400,000 distinct CDR3 sequences, 10% to 15% seen once. This chain uses TRBV20-1 with TRBJ1-1; 7 positions agree with TRBD1. This receptor was taken from a man in his forties or fifties who received an inactivated influenza vaccine. Specimen: PBMCs from blood, collected roughly 45 days after vaccination. CDR3 region: CSADRQGGEAFF. Written as DNA, the CDR3 is TGCAGTGCTGATAGACAGGGCGGTGAAGCTTTCTTT.